This record covers a single T cell receptor (beta chain). Its cognate antigen is unknown. An end of the junction does not agree with germline; a read error may underlie this. This CDR3 has 15 residues. CDR1 is SGHKS, CDR2 YYEKEE, per germline (reference sequence). This entry is derived from a study of the immune and genomic landscape of osteosarcoma. Study context: Median age at diagnosis was 27 years, range 5-81.

Sequencing used immunoSEQ multiplex PCR; TCRdb keeps in-frame clones, though not all of them. The data show about 6,200 clones, 65% to 80% seen once. Broader study findings: About five repertoires, each under 100 clonotypes, were dominated by one hyperexpanded clone. Clonality was higher in immune-hot C3 than cold C1, yet still low. Reference clonality came from outside normal skin and healthy blood, not matched tissue.

Primary, local recurrence and metastasis osteosarcoma tumors were taken after treatment from poor-prognosis patients. The V call is TRBV5-5, the J call TRBJ1-2, with D perhaps TRBD1 (5 bases). The TCR originated in a human donor with osteosarcoma. The material sequenced was osteosarcoma tumor tissue from the lung. The CDR3 region has the DNA TGCGCCAGCAGCCAAGATATGACGGACATCTATGGCTACACCTTC. Translation gives CASSQDMTDIYGYTF.